Following are 18 T cell receptor beta chains from one sample sequenced in a study of blood T cell repertoires in COVID-19. Clones were sequenced by immunoSEQ multiplex PCR, and TCRdb holds only the in-frame ones, with some missing. This table has approximately 180,000 clones, 70% to 90% appearing once. Material for sequencing was peripheral blood. The source of these receptors is a human donor with active or convalescent COVID-19. The donor label of this sample is uncertain.

The rearrangement uses TRBV29-1 and TRBJ1-2; possible D gene TRBD1, 6 bases. The V and J ends lost 7 bases and 6 bases respectively, with 15 bases between them. Germline CDR1 is SQVTM and CDR2 is ANQGSEA. The CDR3 has 12 amino acids. This CDR3 reads CSARDNYNGYTF. The CDR3 DNA is TGCAGCGCTAGGGACAACTATAATGGCTACACCTTC.

This chain connects TRBV6-1 to TRBJ2-7; D is uncertain. V gave up 0 bases and J gave up 0 bases, with 9 bases separating them. CDR1 is MNHNS and CDR2 is SASEGT in the germline V gene. The CDR3 is 15 residues long. The CDR3 DNA reads TGTGCCAGCAGTGAAGCTATCCCCTTCTCCTACGAGCAGTACTTC. Its protein is CASSEAIPFSYEQYF.

This clone was seen a few times. The chain has TRBV5-4 and TRBJ1-1, with 7 bases fitting TRBD1. The CDR3 runs 15 residues. The V segment lost 2 bases and the J segment 4 bases; nucleotides outside the gene matches: 8. CDR1 and CDR2 (germline): SGHNT, YYREEE (reference sequence). The CDR3 reads CASSLQGFGVTEAFF. Here the CDR3 DNA reads TGTGCCAGCAGCTTACAGGGGTTCGGGGTCACTGAAGCTTTCTTT.

This sequence joins TRBV15 and TRBJ2-2, with D tentatively TRBD1 (6 bases). V was clipped by 0 bases and J by 4 bases, with 15 bases between them. Germline V gene lookup returns CDR1 LNHNV and CDR2 YYDKDF (reference sequence). The length of the CDR3 is 17 residues. The DNA for the CDR3 is TGTGCCACCAGCAGAGACCTTACAGGGTCGGGCACCGGGGAGCTGTTTTTT. Translating it yields CATSRDLTGSGTGELFF.

V is TRBV2 and J is TRBJ2-3; no reliable D call. The ends were cut back, 4 bases at V and 2 bases at J, with 7 bases in the middle. Germline V lookup: CDR1 SNHLY, CDR2 FYNNEI. The CDR3 length is 13 residues. CDR3 nucleotides: TGTGCCAGCAGTGCACTAACCACAGATACGCAGTATTTT. Protein sequence: CASSALTTDTQYF.

J is TRBJ1-6 and V is TRBV20-1, with D perhaps TRBD1 (6 bases). V was shortened by 6 bases and J by 10 bases, with 19 bases between the two germline ends. The CDR3 loop spans 14 amino acids. The germline V gene has CDR1 DFQATT and CDR2 SNEGSKA (reference sequence). CDR3 sequence (DNA): TGCAGTGCCAGTAGCCAGGGGAGAGGATCACCCCTCCACTTT. Protein sequence: CSASSQGRGSPLHF.

The rearrangement links TRBV7-2 to TRBJ2-3, with 12 bases fitting TRBD2. Germline-derived CDR1 and CDR2 are SGHTA and FQGNSA. Trimming took 3 bases from V and 1 from J; bases not matched to a gene: 5. CDR3 size: 17 residues. In nucleotides, the CDR3 is TGTGCCAGCAGCTTTACCGGGACTAGCGGGCGCACAGATACGCAGTATTTT. Encoded protein: CASSFTGTSGRTDTQYF.

The rearrangement joins TRBV28 to TRBJ1-6; possibly TRBD1 for D (6 bases). The CDR3 is 17 amino acids. Trimming removed 6 bases at V and 10 bases at J, with 25 bases between. CDR1 is MDHEN, CDR2 SYDVKM, per germline. The CDR3 spells CASSSSSLGGRGSPLHF. CDR3 DNA: TGTGCCAGCAGCTCCTCAAGTTTAGGGGGTAGGGGCTCACCCCTCCACTTT.

Note on this clone: One end of the junction is discordant with germline, which a read error may explain. The chain couples TRBV18 to TRBJ2-7, with TRBD1 identical over 8 bases. Germline values: CDR1 KGHSH, CDR2 LQKENI. The CDR3 has 11 residues. The CDR3 sequence: CASSPGTGLRF. The CDR3 DNA sequence: TGTGCCAGCTCACCCGGGACAGGCCTCCGTTTC.

This chain joins TRBV6-5 and TRBJ1-5, with D possibly TRBD1 on 6 matching bases. V was trimmed by 7 bases and J by 2 bases, leaving 15 bases between them. This CDR3 has 15 residues. Germline CDR1 is MNHEY and CDR2 is SVGAGI. CDR3 loop: CASIGTHGGNQPQHF. The CDR3 bases are TGTGCCAGCATTGGGACACATGGCGGCAATCAGCCCCAGCATTTT.

The rearrangement links TRBV11-2 to TRBJ2-7, with D possibly being TRBD2 (6 bases). CDR3 length: 13 residues. The V end was cut by 3 bases, the J end by 4 bases, with 10 bases between. In germline, CDR1 is SGHAT, CDR2 FQNNGV. DNA for the CDR3: TGTGCCAGCAGCTTTGGCGGGGATTACGAGCAGTACTTC. Its protein is CASSFGGDYEQYF.

The chain carries TRBV7-9 and TRBJ2-7; D might be TRBD2 (6 bases). Trimming shortened V by 5 bases and J by 6 bases, and 23 bases separated the two germline ends. CDR3 length: 16 residues. CDR1 and CDR2 (germline): SEHNR, FQNEAQ (reference sequence). The CDR3 sequence is CASSTTSGGVAGEQYF. CDR3 coding DNA: TGTGCCAGCAGCACAACATCCGGCGGGGTAGCTGGCGAGCAGTACTTC.

CDR3 in amino acids: CASSLDLGTQLNTEAFF. As DNA, the CDR3 is TGTGCCAGCAGCTTAGATCTCGGGACACAACTGAACACTGAAGCTTTCTTT. The genes are TRBV11-3 and TRBJ1-1, with D perhaps TRBD1 (6 bases). With 0 bases removed from V and 0 bases from J, the gap between germline ends came to 14 bases. This CDR3 comprises 17 residues. Germline loops: CDR1 SGHNT, CDR2 YENEEA.

The genes are TRBV10-3 and TRBJ2-1, with 12 bases that match TRBD2. The CDR3 is 17 residues long. Germline CDR1 and CDR2: ENHRY and SYGVKD. Losses at the gene ends were 11 bases for V and 8 bases for J; bases not matched to a gene: 19. The CDR3 DNA sequence: TGTGCCTCAATGACTAGCGGGAGACCCGAAAGCGGTCATGAGCAGTTCTTC. Translating it yields CASMTSGRPESGHEQFF.

This chain joins TRBV20-1 and TRBJ2-1, with no clear D. CDR3 size: 11 residues. The germline V gene encodes CDR1 DFQATT and CDR2 SNEGSKA (reference sequence). With 6 bases removed from V and 4 bases from J, the gap between germline ends came to 7 bases. CDR3 bases: TGCAGTGCAGCTCGATACAATGAGCAGTTCTTC. Protein sequence: CSAARYNEQFF.

This clone was found a few times. The V gene is TRBV1, the J gene TRBJ2-7; the D segment call TRBD2 is taken from the table without a DNA check. TRBV1 is an annotated pseudogene. The CDR3 runs 16 residues. In nucleotides, the CDR3 is TGCACCAGCAGCCGAGTTCGTCTAGCAGAACCTTACGAGCAGTACTTC. It encodes CTSSRVRLAEPYEQYF.

The chain uses TRBV6-5 and TRBJ1-5, with D uncertain. Germline V gene sequence: CDR1 MNHEY, CDR2 SVGAGI. Trimming shortened V by 6 bases and J by 2 bases, and 14 bases separated the two germline ends. This CDR3 region has 15 residues. CDR3 nucleotides: TGTGCCAGCAGGAACTCTAGGAGCGGCAATCAGCCCCAGCATTTT. Translated, it gives CASRNSRSGNQPQHF.

This clone was found once. The CDR3 sequence: CASSLGRPGGQPQHF. CDR3 coding DNA: TGTGCCAGCAGCTTAGGAAGACCCGGGGGTCAGCCCCAGCATTTT. This rearrangement joins TRBV7-9 to TRBJ1-5, with D possibly being TRBD1 (5 bases). The CDR3 runs 15 residues. Trimming removed 1 base at V and 6 bases at J, with 13 bases between. Germline V gives CDR1 SEHNR, CDR2 FQNEAQ (reference sequence). Together with reference TRBV7-9 and TRBJ1-5, the CDR3 gives the full variable domain: DTGVSQNPRHKITKRGQNVTFRCDPISEHNRLYWYRQTLGQGPEFLTYFQNEAQLEKSRLLSDRFSAERPKGSFSTLEIQRTEQGDSAMYLCASSLGRPGGQPQHFGDGTRLSIL.